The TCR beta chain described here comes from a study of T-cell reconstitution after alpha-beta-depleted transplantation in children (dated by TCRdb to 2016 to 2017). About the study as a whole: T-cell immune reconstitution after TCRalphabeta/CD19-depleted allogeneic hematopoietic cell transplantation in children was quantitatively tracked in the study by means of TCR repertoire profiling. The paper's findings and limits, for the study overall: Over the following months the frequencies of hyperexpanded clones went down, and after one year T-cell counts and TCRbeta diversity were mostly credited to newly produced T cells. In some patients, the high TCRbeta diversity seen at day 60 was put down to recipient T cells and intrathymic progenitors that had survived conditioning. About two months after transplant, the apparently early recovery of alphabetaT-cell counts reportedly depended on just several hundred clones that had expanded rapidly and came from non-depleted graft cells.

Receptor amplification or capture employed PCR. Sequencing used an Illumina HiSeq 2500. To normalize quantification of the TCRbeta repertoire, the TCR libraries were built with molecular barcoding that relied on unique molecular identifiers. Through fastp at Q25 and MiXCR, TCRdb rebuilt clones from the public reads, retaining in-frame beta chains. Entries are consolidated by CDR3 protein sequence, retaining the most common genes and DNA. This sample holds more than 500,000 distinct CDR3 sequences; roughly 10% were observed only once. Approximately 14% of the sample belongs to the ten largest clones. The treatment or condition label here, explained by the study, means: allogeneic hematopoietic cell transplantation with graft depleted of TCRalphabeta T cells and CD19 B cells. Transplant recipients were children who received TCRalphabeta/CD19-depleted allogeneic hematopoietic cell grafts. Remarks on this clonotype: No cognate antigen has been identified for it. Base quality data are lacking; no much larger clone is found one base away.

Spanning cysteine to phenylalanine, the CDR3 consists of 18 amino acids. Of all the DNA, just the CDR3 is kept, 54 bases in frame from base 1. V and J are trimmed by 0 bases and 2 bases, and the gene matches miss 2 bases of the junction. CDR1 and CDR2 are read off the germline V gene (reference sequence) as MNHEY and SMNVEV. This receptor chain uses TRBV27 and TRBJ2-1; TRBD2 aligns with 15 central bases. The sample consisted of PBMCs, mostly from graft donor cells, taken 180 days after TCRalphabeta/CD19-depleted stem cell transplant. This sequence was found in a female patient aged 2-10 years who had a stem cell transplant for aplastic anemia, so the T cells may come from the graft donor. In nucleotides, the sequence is TGTGCCAGCAGTTTATCTCGGACTAGCGGGAGGGCCTACAATGAGCAGTTCTTC. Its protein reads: CASSLSRTSGRAYNEQFF.